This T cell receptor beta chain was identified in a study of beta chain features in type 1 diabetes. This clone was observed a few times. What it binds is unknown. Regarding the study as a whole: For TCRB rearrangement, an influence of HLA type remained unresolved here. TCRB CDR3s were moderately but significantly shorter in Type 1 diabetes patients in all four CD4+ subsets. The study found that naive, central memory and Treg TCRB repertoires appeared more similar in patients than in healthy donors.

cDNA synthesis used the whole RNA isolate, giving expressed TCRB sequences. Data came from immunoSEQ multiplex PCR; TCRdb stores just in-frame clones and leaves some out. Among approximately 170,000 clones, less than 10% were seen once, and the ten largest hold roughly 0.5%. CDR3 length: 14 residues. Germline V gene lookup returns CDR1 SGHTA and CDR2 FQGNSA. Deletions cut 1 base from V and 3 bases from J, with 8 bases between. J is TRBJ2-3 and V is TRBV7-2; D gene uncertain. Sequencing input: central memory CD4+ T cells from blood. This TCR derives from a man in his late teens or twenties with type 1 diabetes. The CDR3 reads CASSLVLETDTQYF. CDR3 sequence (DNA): TGTGCCAGCAGCTTAGTTCTAGAAACAGATACGCAGTATTTT.